The clone carrying this T cell receptor (beta chain) occurred many times. Its antigen is undetermined. The sample is drawn from a study of molecular identifiers for immune sequencing clone quantification. Study findings and constraints: Clones of above 20 RNA copies carried over 98% of effector molecules; in naive cells they carried under 1%.

Libraries of bulk TCR were made by previously described methods (with listed TCR primers). From the PCR reads, TCRdb called clonotypes with MiXCR, one entry per CDR3 protein. The table shows nearly 650,000 distinct CDR3 sequences, with around 25% occurring only once. Per germline, CDR1 SGHVS and CDR2 FNYEAQ. V dropped 5 bases and J dropped 6; count of bases not matched to a gene: 5. This CDR3 has 14 amino acids. Sequenced material: naive CD8+ T cells from blood, with Jurkat cell RNA spiked in. Subset given: FACS-sorted CD8+CD4-CCR7+CD45RA+ naive T cells. This chain uses TRBV7-6 with TRBJ1-4; 8 bases match TRBD1. The clonotype originates from a human donor in good health. Some libraries in this study had Jurkat cell RNA spiked in. CDR3 DNA: TGTGCCAGCAGCCGCGACAGGGGCGATGAAAAACTGTTTTTT. This encodes CASSRDRGDEKLFF.